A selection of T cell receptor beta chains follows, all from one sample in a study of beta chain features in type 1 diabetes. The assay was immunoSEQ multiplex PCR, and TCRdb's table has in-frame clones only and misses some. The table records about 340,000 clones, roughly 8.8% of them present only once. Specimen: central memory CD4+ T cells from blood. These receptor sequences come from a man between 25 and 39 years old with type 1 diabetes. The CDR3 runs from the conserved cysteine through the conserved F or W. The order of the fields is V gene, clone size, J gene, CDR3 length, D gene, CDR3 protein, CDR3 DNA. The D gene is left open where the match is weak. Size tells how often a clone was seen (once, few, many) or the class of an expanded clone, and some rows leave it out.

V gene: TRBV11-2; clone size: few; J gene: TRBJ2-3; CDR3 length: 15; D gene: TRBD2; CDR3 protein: CASTQLAGGTDTQYF; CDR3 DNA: TGTGCCAGCACCCAACTAGCGGGGGGCACAGATACGCAGTATTTT
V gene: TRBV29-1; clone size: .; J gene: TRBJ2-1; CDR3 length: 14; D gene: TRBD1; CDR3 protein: CSVEEGTAHNEQFF; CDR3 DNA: TGCAGCGTTGAAGAGGGGACAGCGCACAATGAGCAGTTCTTC
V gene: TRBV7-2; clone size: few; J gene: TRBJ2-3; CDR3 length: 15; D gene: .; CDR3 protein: CASSLYGGRTDTQYF; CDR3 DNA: TGTGCCAGCAGCTTATACGGGGGCCGGACAGATACGCAGTATTTT
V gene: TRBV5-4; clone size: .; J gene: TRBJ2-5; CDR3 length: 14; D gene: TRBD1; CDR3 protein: CASSLQGQAETQYF; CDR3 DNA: TGTGCCAGCAGTCTACAGGGGCAGGCAGAGACCCAGTACTTC
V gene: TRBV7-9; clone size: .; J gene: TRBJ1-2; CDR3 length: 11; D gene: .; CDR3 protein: CASSLAGGYTF; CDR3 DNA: TGTGCCAGCAGCTTAGCAGGCGGCTACACCTTC
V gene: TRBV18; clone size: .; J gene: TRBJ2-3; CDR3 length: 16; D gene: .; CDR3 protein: CASSPQQRNWEDTQYF; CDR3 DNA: TGTGCCAGCTCACCGCAACAGAGGAACTGGGAAGATACGCAGTATTTT
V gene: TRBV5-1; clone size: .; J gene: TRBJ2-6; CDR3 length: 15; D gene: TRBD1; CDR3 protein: CASSGTGTGANVLTF; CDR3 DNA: TGCGCCAGCAGCGGGACAGGGACTGGGGCCAACGTCCTGACTTTC
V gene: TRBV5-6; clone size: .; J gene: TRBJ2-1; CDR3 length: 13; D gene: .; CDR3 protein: CASSFTEYNEQFF; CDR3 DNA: TGTGCCAGCAGCTTTACAGAATACAATGAGCAGTTCTTC
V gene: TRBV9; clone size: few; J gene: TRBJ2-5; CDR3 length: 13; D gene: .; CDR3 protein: CASSTTGTETQYF; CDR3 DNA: TGTGCCAGCAGCACAACCGGGACGGAGACCCAGTACTTC
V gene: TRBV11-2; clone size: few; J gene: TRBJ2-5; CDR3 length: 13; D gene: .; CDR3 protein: CASSFRADETQYF; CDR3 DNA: TGTGCCAGCAGCTTCAGGGCGGATGAGACCCAGTACTTC
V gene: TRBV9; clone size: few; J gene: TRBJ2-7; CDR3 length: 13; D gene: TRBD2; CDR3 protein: CASSPGGFYEQYF; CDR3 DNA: TGTGCCAGCAGCCCCGGGGGGTTCTACGAGCAGTACTTC
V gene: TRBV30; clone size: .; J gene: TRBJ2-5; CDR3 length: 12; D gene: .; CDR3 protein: CAWIPTLETQYF; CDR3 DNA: TGTGCCTGGATCCCCACCTTGGAGACCCAGTACTTC
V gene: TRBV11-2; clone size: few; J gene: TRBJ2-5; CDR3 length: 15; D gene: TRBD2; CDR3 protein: CASTEPGLAIETQYF; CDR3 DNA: TGTGCCAGCACCGAGCCGGGACTAGCGATAGAGACCCAGTACTTC
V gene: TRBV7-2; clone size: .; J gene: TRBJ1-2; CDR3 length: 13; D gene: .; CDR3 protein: CASSPPGGYGYTF; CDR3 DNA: TGTGCCAGCAGCCCCCCTGGGGGATATGGCTACACCTTC
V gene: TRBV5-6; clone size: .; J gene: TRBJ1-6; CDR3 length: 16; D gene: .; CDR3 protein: CASSEGQGFYNSPLHF; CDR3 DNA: TGTGCCAGCAGCGAAGGCCAGGGGTTCTATAATTCACCCCTCCACTTT
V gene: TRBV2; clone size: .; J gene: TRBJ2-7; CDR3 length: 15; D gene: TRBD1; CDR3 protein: CASRDRTGGFYEQYF; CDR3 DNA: TGTGCCAGCAGGGATCGGACAGGGGGCTTTTACGAGCAGTACTTC
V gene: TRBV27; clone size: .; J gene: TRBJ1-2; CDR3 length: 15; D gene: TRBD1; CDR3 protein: CASSLQQGARDGYTF; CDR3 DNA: TGTGCCAGCAGTTTACAGCAGGGGGCAAGGGACGGCTACACCTTC
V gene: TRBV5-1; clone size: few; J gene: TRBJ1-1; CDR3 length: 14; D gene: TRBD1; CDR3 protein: CASSLTGGNTEAFF; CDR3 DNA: TGCGCCAGCAGCTTGACAGGGGGCAACACTGAAGCTTTCTTT
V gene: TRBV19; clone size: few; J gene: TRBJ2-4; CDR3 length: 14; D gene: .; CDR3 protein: CASSIGGSKNIQYF; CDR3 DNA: TGTGCCAGTAGTATTGGGGGATCCAAAAACATTCAGTACTTC
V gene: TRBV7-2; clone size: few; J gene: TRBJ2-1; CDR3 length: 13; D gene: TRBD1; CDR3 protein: CASSPDRENEQFF; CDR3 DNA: TGTGCCAGCAGCCCGGACAGGGAAAATGAGCAGTTCTTC
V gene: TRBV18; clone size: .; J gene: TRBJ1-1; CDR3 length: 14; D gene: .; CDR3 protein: CASSLQGLETEAFF; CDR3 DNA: TGTGCCAGCTCACTTCAGGGGCTGGAAACTGAAGCTTTCTTT
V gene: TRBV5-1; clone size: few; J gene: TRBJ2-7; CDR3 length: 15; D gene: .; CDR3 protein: CASSFSPAGVGEQYF; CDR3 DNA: TGCGCCAGCAGCTTCAGTCCCGCCGGAGTGGGCGAGCAGTACTTC
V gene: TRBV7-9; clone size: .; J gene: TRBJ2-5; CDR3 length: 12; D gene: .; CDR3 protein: CASSRPLETQYF; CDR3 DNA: TGTGCCAGCAGCCGGCCACTAGAGACCCAGTACTTC
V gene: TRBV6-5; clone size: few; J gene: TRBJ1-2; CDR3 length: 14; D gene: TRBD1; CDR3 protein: CASSPTGPQYGYTF; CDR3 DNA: TGTGCCAGCAGTCCGACAGGGCCGCAGTATGGCTACACCTTC
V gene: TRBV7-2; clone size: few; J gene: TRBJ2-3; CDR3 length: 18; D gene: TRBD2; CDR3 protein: CASSSAGTSGGGTDTQYF; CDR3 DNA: TGTGCCAGCAGCTCCGCCGGGACTAGCGGGGGAGGTACAGATACGCAGTATTTT
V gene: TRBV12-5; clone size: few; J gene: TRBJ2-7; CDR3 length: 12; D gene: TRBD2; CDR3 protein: CASGLVGGEQYF; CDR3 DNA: TGTGCTAGTGGCTTGGTCGGGGGGGAGCAGTACTTC
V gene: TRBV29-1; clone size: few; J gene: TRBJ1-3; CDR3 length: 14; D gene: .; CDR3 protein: CSVSGQYSGNTIYF; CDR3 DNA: TGCAGCGTTTCCGGACAGTACTCTGGAAACACCATATATTTT
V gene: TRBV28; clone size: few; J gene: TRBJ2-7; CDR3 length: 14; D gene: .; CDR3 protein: CASSLTGNTYEQYF; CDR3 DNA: TGTGCCAGCAGTTTAACAGGGAACACCTACGAGCAGTACTTC
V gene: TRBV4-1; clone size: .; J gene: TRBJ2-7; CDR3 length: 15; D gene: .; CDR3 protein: CASSQATGTLYEQYF; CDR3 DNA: TGCGCCAGCAGCCAGGCTACCGGGACCCTCTACGAGCAGTACTTC
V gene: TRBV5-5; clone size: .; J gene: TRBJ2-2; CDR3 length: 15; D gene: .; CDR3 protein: CASSRGQQNTGELFF; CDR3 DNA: TGCGCCAGCAGCCGAGGACAGCAGAACACCGGGGAGCTGTTTTTT
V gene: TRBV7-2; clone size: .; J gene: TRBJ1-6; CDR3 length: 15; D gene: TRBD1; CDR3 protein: CASSQGQGAYSPLHF; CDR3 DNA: TGTGCCAGCAGCCAGGGTCAGGGGGCCTATTCACCCCTCCACTTT
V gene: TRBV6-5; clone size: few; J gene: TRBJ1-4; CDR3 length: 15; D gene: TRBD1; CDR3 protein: CASSDPQGIGEKLFF; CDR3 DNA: TGTGCCAGCAGCGACCCACAGGGGATTGGTGAAAAACTGTTTTTT
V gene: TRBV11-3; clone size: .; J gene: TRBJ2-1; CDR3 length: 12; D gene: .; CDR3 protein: CASSLGLNEQFF; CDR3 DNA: TGTGCCAGCAGCTTAGGGCTAAATGAGCAGTTCTTC
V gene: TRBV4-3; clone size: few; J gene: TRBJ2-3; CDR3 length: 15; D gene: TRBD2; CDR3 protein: CASSLGTSSTDTQYF; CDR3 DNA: TGCGCCAGCAGCCTGGGGACTAGCAGCACAGATACGCAGTATTTT
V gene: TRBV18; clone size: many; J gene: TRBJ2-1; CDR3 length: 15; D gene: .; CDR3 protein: CASSLGLPGGDEQFF; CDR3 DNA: TGTGCCAGCTCACTCGGACTACCCGGGGGCGATGAGCAGTTCTTC
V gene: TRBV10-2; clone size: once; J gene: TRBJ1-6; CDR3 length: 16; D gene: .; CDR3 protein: CASSEQRGAYNSPLHF; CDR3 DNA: TGCGCCAGCAGTGAGCAACGGGGAGCCTATAATTCACCCCTCCACTTT
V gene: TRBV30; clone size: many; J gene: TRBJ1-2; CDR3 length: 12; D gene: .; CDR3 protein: CAWRDSNYGYTF; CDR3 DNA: TGTGCCTGGAGGGACAGTAACTATGGCTACACCTTC
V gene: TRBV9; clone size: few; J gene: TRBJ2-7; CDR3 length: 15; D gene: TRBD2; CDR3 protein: CASSVGTSGVDEQYF; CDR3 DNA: TGTGCCAGCAGCGTAGGGACTAGCGGGGTTGATGAGCAGTACTTC
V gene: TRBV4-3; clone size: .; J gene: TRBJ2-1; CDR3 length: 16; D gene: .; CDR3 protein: CASSQEGARAHNEQFF; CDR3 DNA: TGCGCCAGCAGCCAAGAAGGAGCCAGGGCTCACAATGAGCAGTTCTTC
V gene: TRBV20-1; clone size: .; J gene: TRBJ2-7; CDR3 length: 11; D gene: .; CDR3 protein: CSAPRRGEQYF; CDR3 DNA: TGCAGTGCTCCTCGCCGCGGCGAGCAGTACTTC
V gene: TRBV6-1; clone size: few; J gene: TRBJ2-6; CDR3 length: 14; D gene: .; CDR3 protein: CASSERPGANVLTF; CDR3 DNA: TGTGCCAGCAGTGAACGCCCTGGGGCCAACGTCCTGACTTTC
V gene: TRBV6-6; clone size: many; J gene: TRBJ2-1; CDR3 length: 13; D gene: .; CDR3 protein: CASRQAGGNEQFF; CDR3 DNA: TGTGCCAGCAGGCAGGCTGGGGGGAATGAGCAGTTCTTC
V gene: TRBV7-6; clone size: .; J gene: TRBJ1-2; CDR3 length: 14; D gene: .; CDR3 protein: CASSFNRQAGSYTF; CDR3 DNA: TGTGCCAGCAGCTTTAACCGACAGGCGGGGAGCTACACCTTC
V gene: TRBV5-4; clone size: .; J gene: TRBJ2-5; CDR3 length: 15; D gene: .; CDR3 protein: CASNAGTSGLETQYF; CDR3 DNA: TGTGCCAGCAACGCCGGGACTTCAGGGTTGGAGACCCAGTACTTC
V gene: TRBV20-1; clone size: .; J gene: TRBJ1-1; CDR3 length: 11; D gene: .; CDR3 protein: CSAREVTEAFF; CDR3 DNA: TGCAGTGCTAGAGAGGTCACTGAAGCTTTCTTT
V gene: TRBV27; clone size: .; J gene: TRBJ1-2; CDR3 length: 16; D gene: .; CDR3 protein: CASSFTDTRLNYGYTF; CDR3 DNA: TGTGCCAGCAGTTTTACTGACACACGCCTAAACTATGGCTACACCTTC
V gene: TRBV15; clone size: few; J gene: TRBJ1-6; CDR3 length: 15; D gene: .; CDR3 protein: CATSVNRAGNSPLHF; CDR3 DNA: TGTGCCACCAGCGTCAACAGAGCGGGGAATTCACCCCTCCACTTT
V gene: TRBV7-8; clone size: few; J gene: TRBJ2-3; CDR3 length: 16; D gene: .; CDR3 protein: CASSNNRRTSTDTQYF; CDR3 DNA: TGTGCCAGCAGCAACAACCGAAGGACTAGCACAGATACGCAGTATTTT
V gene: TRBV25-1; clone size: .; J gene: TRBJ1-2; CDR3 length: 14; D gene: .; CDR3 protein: CASSEYGGNYGYTF; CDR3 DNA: TGTGCCAGCAGTGAATACGGAGGGAACTATGGCTACACCTTC
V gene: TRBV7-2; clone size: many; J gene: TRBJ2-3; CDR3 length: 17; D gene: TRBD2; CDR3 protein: CASSFIAGSASTDTQYF; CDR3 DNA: TGTGCCAGCAGCTTCATAGCGGGATCAGCTAGCACAGATACGCAGTATTTT
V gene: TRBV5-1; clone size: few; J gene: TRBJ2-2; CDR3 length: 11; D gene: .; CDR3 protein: CASSLPGELFF; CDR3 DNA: TGCGCCAGCAGCTTGCCCGGGGAGCTGTTTTTT
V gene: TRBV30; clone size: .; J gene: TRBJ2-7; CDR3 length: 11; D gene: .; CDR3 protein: CAWGRGYEQYF; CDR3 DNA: TGTGCCTGGGGACGGGGATACGAGCAGTACTTC